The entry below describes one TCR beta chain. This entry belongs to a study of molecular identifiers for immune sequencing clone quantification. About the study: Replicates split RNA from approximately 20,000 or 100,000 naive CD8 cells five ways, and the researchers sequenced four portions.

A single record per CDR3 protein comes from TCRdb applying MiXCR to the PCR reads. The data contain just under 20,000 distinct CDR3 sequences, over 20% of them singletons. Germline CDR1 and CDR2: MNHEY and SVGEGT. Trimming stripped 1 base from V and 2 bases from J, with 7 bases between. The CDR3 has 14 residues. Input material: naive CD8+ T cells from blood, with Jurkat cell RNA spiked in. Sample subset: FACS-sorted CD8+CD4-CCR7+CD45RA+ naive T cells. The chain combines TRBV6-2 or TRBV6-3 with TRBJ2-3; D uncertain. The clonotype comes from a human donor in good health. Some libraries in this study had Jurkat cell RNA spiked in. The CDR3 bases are TGTGCCAGCAGTTACTTGGGCTACACAGATACGCAGTATTTT. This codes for CASSYLGYTDTQYF.